This TCR beta chain originates from a study of cytotoxic CD8 clonotypes in ibrutinib-treated CLL. General observations from the study: Clonality increased at ibrutinib response and stayed stable in sustained remission. At progression, however, it fell back toward baseline. Clonality was higher at baseline than in age-matched healthy donors and tracked circulating CD8+ T-cell counts.

Produced via immunoSEQ multiplex PCR; TCRdb's table is partial and in-frame only. This table has about 120,000 clones, 58% appearing once. About this clone: Its antigen is unknown.

This CDR3 comprises 14 residues. J gave up 3 bases and V 4 bases, and 4 bases lay outside the gene matches. Germline lookup yields CDR1 LNHDA and CDR2 SQIVND (reference sequence). The input for sequencing was PBMCs, taken after 24 months of ibrutinib treatment. This chain links TRBV19 with TRBJ2-7; 9 bases match TRBD1. This TCR was sampled from a human donor with chronic lymphocytic leukemia. The chain's CDR3 is CASSKTGGVYEQYF. DNA of the CDR3: TGTGCCAGTAGTAAGACAGGGGGTGTCTACGAGCAGTACTTC.